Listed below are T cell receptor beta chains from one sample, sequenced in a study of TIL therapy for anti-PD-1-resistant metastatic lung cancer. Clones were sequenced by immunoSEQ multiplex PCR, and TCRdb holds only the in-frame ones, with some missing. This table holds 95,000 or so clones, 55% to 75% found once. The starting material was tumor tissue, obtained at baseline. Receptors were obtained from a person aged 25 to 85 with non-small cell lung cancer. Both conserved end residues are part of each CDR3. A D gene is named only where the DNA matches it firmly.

CASSFVIGSRSYEQYF TGTGCCAGCAGTTTTGTAATAGGCAGCCGATCCTACGAGCAGTACTTC TRBJ2-7 TRBV28 -
CASSLSGDGGYTF TGTGCCAGCAGCTTATCAGGGGATGGTGGCTACACCTTC TRBJ1-2 TRBV7-9 -
CASSLGTGVSYNSPLHF TGTGCCAGCAGTCTTGGGACAGGGGTGTCCTATAATTCACCCCTCCACTTT TRBJ1-6 TRBV27 TRBD1
CSASPTRRGHNEQFF TGCAGTGCTAGTCCCACGAGGAGGGGGCACAATGAGCAGTTCTTC TRBJ2-1 TRBV20-1 -
CASSEYEGPNYGYTF TGTGCCAGCAGTGAGTACGAGGGCCCAAACTATGGCTACACCTTC TRBJ1-2 TRBV6-1 -
CASSLASSGDNEQFF TGCGCCAGCAGCTTGGCGTCTAGCGGGGACAATGAGCAGTTCTTC TRBJ2-1 TRBV5-1 TRBD2
CASSQGNYGYTF TGTGCCAGCAGCCAGGGTAACTATGGCTACACCTTC TRBJ1-2 TRBV4-2 -
CASSTSSGVHNEQFF TGTGCCAGCAGCACGAGCAGCGGGGTACACAATGAGCAGTTCTTC TRBJ2-1 TRBV7-9 TRBD2
CASSLPGTTYEQYF TGTGCCAGCAGTTTACCCGGGACAACATACGAGCAGTACTTC TRBJ2-7 TRBV28 -
CASSQGTNTDTQYF TGCGCCAGCAGCCAAGGGACTAACACAGATACGCAGTATTTT TRBJ2-3 TRBV4-3 -
CASSLVLEAGTGELFF TGTGCCAGCAGCTTAGTTTTAGAAGCGGGCACCGGGGAGCTGTTTTTT TRBJ2-2 TRBV11-3 -
CASSLGLAGAETQYF TGCGCCAGCAGCTTGGGTCTAGCGGGAGCAGAGACCCAGTACTTC TRBJ2-5 TRBV5-1 TRBD2
CASTGGSYEQYF TGTGCCAGCACGGGGGGATCCTACGAGCAGTACTTC TRBJ2-7 TRBV2 TRBD2
CASSWGLPNEKLFF TGTGCCAGCAGTTGGGGGCTCCCGAATGAAAAACTGTTTTTT TRBJ1-4 TRBV5-5 -
CASGLAGAISGTDTQYF TGTGCCAGCGGACTAGCGGGAGCTATCTCGGGCACAGATACGCAGTATTTT TRBJ2-3 TRBV25-1 TRBD2
CASSLDSYEQYF TGTGCCAGCAGCTTAGACTCTTACGAGCAGTACTTC TRBJ2-7 TRBV11-2 -
CASVSPGRNFNEQFF TGTGCCAGCGTCTCGCCGGGACGGAACTTCAATGAGCAGTTCTTC TRBJ2-1 TRBV28 -
CASSEGGNTIYF TGTGCCAGCAGTGAAGGGGGAAACACCATATATTTT TRBJ1-3 TRBV25-1 -
CASSGQGGDGYTF TGTGCCAGCAGCGGACAGGGGGGGGATGGCTACACCTTC TRBJ1-2 TRBV12-3/TRBV12-4 TRBD1
CASSSLAGSEQFF TGTGCCAGCAGTTCACTAGCGGGTTCCGAGCAGTTCTTC TRBJ2-1 TRBV6-2/TRBV6-3 TRBD2
CASSLGGLVSTNTQYF TGCGCCAGCAGCTTGGGGGGACTAGTGAGTACAAATACGCAGTATTTT TRBJ2-3 TRBV5-1 TRBD2
CASRIGGGATGANVLTF TGTGCCAGTAGGATCGGCGGGGGGGCCACTGGGGCCAACGTCCTGACTTTC TRBJ2-6 TRBV19 TRBD2
CASSLVPGQQALHF TGTGCCAGCAGTTTAGTTCCGGGACAGCAAGCCCTCCACTTT TRBJ1-6 TRBV6-5 TRBD1
CATAGTSGGNTQYF TGTGCCACAGCCGGGACTAGCGGAGGAAATACGCAGTATTTT TRBJ2-3 TRBV24-1 TRBD2